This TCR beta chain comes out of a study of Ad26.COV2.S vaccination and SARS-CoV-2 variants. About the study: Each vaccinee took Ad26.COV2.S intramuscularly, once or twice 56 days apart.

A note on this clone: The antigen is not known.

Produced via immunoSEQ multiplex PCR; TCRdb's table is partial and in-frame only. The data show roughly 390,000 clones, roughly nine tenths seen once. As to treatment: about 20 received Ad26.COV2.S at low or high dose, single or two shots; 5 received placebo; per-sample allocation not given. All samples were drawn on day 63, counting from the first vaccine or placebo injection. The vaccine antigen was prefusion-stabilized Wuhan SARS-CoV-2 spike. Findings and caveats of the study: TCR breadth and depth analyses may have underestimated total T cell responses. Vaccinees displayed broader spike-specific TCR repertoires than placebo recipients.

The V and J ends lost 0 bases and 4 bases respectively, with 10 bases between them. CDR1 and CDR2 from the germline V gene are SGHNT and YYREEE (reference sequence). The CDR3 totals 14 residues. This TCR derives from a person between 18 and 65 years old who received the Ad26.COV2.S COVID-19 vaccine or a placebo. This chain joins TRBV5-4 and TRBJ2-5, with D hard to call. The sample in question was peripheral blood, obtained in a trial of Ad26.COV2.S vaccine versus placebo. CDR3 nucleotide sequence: TGTGCCAGCAGCTTGGCCAAGGGTTCAGAGACCCAGTACTTC. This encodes CASSLAKGSETQYF.